Shown below are 20 T cell receptor beta chains from a single sample sequenced in a study of a mutant IDH1 vaccine in newly diagnosed glioma. These TCRs are of unknown antigen specificity. Libraries were prepared by immunoSEQ multiplex PCR; TCRdb keeps only in-frame clonotypes and omits some of them. The profile shows about 68,000 clones, less than 90% of them singletons. Time point here: week 35, safety follow-up. Mutant IDH1 20-mer peptide, at 300 ug, made up each vaccine dose, with topical imiquimod. The specimen was PBMCs, collected from a glioma patient whose treatment included an IDH1 peptide vaccine. The origin of the receptors is a man in his late teens or twenties with glioma.

This clone is judged medium-sized. The sample contains more than one DNA sequence encoding this CDR3. This sequence joins TRBV4-2 and TRBJ1-1; D not resolved. Germline V gene data show CDR1 as LGHNA and CDR2 as YNFKEQ. This CDR3 region has 14 residues. Trimming removed 1 base from V and 1 base from J, with 7 bases in between. The DNA for the CDR3 is TGTGCCAGCAGCCAAGGCTTTGGGAACACTGAAGCTTTCTTT. It codes for CASSQGFGNTEAFF.

V usage is TRBV4-3 and J usage is TRBJ1-2; 7 nucleotides line up with TRBD1. This CDR3 is built from 18 residues. The germline gives CDR1 LGHNA, CDR2 YSLEER. With 0 bases clipped from V and 4 bases from J, the junction kept 14 bases outside the gene matches. The CDR3 loop reads CASSQDGGTAPARYGYTF. For the CDR3, the DNA is TGCGCCAGCAGCCAAGATGGGGGGACAGCTCCCGCCCGCTATGGCTACACCTTC.

This clone was picked up a small number of times. The chain employs TRBV7-9 and TRBJ1-1; no clear D gene. Germline CDR1 reads SEHNR; CDR2 reads FQNEAQ (reference sequence). Trimming left V 8 bases short and J 3 bases short, with 22 bases between. CDR3 size: 16 residues. The DNA of the CDR3 is TGTGCCAGCCGTTCTGAATCGGGGAGAAGGGACACTGAAGCTTTCTTT. This codes for CASRSESGRRDTEAFF. The entire variable domain, with the rest obtained from reference TRBV7-9 and TRBJ1-1, is as follows: DTGVSQNPRHKITKRGQNVTFRCDPISEHNRLYWYRQTLGQGPEFLTYFQNEAQLEKSRLLSDRFSAERPKGSFSTLEIQRTEQGDSAMYLCASRSESGRRDTEAFFGQGTRLTVV.

This clone was detected once. This chain links TRBV5-6 with TRBJ1-4; no reliable D call. The CDR3 spans 12 residues. V was pared by 2 bases and J by 6 bases, with 5 bases between. Germline V gives CDR1 SGHDT, CDR2 YYEEEE. The CDR3 protein is CASSFGDEKLFF. The CDR3 DNA reads TGTGCCAGCAGCTTCGGGGATGAAAAACTGTTTTTT.

This clone was recorded a few times. The chain recombines TRBV28 with TRBJ1-1; weak D call: TRBD1 (5 bases). Germline CDR1 and CDR2: MDHEN and SYDVKM. This CDR3 is 13 amino acids long. V was trimmed by 3 bases and J by 4 bases, leaving 9 bases between them. The CDR3: CASSFTGGTEAFF. CDR3 sequence (DNA): TGTGCCAGCAGTTTCACGGGGGGCACTGAAGCTTTCTTT.

This clone was counted a single time. This sequence joins TRBV7-2 and TRBJ2-5, with 9 bases identical to TRBD2. The V gene end was trimmed by 5 bases and the J gene end by 7 bases; junction bases not matched to a gene: 8. This CDR3 has 14 amino acids. Per the germline V gene, CDR1 is SGHTA and CDR2 is FQGNSA. In DNA, the CDR3 is TGTGCCAGCAGCCCTAGCGGGATGGTGGGGACCCAGTACTTC. This encodes CASSPSGMVGTQYF.

This chain joins TRBV6-6 and TRBJ1-1; D gene ambiguous. The CDR3 spans 13 residues. Trimming took 1 base from V and 7 from J, leaving 10 bases between them. Germline V gene data show CDR1 as MNHNY and CDR2 as SVGAGI (reference sequence). DNA of the CDR3: TGTGCCAGCAGTTACTTCTATGTCGGTGAAGCTTTCTTT. Protein product: CASSYFYVGEAFF.

The V and J genes are TRBV6-5 and TRBJ2-7, with D possibly TRBD1 on 5 matching bases. Germline V CDR1 and CDR2: MNHEY, SVGAGI. The CDR3 consists of 13 residues. The V end was cut by 8 bases, the J end by 4 bases, with 15 bases between. CDR3 in amino acids: CASVSRQGYEQYF. The CDR3 DNA sequence: TGTGCCAGCGTCTCTCGTCAGGGTTACGAGCAGTACTTC.

This clone came up a few times. The chain employs TRBV30 and TRBJ2-1; 7 bases are shared with TRBD1. The junction had 8 bases not matched to a gene; V was cut back by 2 bases and J by 7 bases. The CDR3 extends over 14 amino acids. Germline-derived CDR1 and CDR2 are GTSNPN and SVGIG (reference sequence). CDR3 amino acids: CAWSLDRWGNEQFF. The CDR3, as DNA: TGTGCCTGGAGTTTGGACAGGTGGGGGAATGAGCAGTTCTTC.

The chain recombines TRBV13 with TRBJ1-1; 10 positions agree with TRBD1. Germline V lookup: CDR1 PRHDT, CDR2 FYEKMQ (reference sequence). V lost 6 bases to trimming and J lost 10 bases; unmatched junction nucleotides: 8. The CDR3 covers 13 residues. CDR3 sequence: CASRQDGTGVAFF. DNA of the CDR3: TGTGCCAGCAGGCAAGACGGGACAGGGGTAGCTTTCTTT. Variable domain in full (rest from reference TRBV13 and TRBJ1-1): AAGVIQSPRHLIKEKRETATLKCYPIPRHDTVYWYQQGPGQDPQFLISFYEKMQSDKGSIPDRFSAQQFSDYHSELNMSSLELGDSALYFCASRQDGTGVAFFGQGTRLTVV.

The V and J genes are TRBV5-1 and TRBJ1-4, with TRBD1 as a possible D gene (5 bases). The CDR3 runs 15 residues. Trimming removed 0 bases at V and 7 bases at J, with 13 bases between. CDR1 and CDR2 (germline): SGHRS, YFSETQ. The CDR3 DNA follows: TGCGCCAGCAGCTTGGGGGCAGGGTCGTTTGAAAAACTGTTTTTT. Translated, it gives CASSLGAGSFEKLFF.

The rearrangement uses TRBV7-9 and TRBJ2-3, with D hard to call. In germline, CDR1 is SEHNR, CDR2 FQNEAQ (reference sequence). The CDR3 has 16 amino acids. The V and J ends lost 3 bases and 5 bases respectively, with 18 bases between them. In DNA form, the CDR3 reads TGTGCCAGCAGCTTCCCCGCTAGTACCCCTGAAGATACGCAGTATTTT. This gives the protein CASSFPASTPEDTQYF.

The CDR3 region has the DNA TGTGCCAGTAGTGCGACAGGGGACTATGGCTACACCTTC. Residues: CASSATGDYGYTF. The chain couples TRBV19 to TRBJ1-2; TRBD1 matches at 8 bases. CDR3 size: 13 residues. After removal of 5 bases from V and 3 bases from J, the junction contained 2 bases not matched to a gene. In germline, CDR1 is LNHDA, CDR2 SQIVND (reference sequence).

The J gene is TRBJ1-1, the V gene TRBV5-5; D unresolved. There are 15 residues in the CDR3. The germline V gene encodes CDR1 SGHKS and CDR2 YYEKEE (reference sequence). V gave up 2 bases and J gave up 4 bases, with 15 bases separating them. The CDR3 is CASSFLASGVTEAFF. As DNA, the CDR3 is TGTGCCAGCAGCTTTTTAGCGAGTGGGGTCACTGAAGCTTTCTTT.

Only a few counts were recorded for this clone. The V call is TRBV27, the J call TRBJ2-3; D tentatively reads TRBD1 or TRBD2 (6 bases each). This CDR3 has 16 amino acids. Germline V gene lookup returns CDR1 MNHEY and CDR2 SMNVEV (reference sequence). Trimming pared 6 bases from V and 4 bases from J, leaving 20 bases between. As DNA, the CDR3 is TGTGCCAGCAGCCTGGGGGGCGGGGCCGGGGCAGATACGCAGTATTTT. It yields the protein CASSLGGGAGADTQYF.

The CDR3 region is CASSLGTLPRDEQFF. CDR3 in DNA: TGTGCCAGCAGCTTAGGGACCCTACCTCGCGATGAGCAGTTCTTC. The V call is TRBV11-2, the J call TRBJ2-1; D uncertain. CDR1 is SGHAT, CDR2 FQNNGV, per germline. The length of the CDR3 is 15 residues. Trimming left V 1 base short and J 8 bases short, with 15 bases between. The complete variable domain, with remaining parts taken from reference TRBV11-2 and TRBJ2-1, reads EAGVAQSPRYKIIEKRQSVAFWCNPISGHATLYWYQQILGQGPKLLIQFQNNGVVDDSQLPKDRFSAERLKGVDSTLKIQPAKLEDSAVYLCASSLGTLPRDEQFFGPGTRLTVL.

This chain links TRBV7-2 with TRBJ2-3; tentative D call: TRBD1 (6 bases). CDR3 length equals 13 residues. The ends were cut back, 8 bases at V and 5 bases at J, with 14 bases in the middle. The germline V gene has CDR1 SGHTA and CDR2 FQGNSA. This CDR3 reads CASWQGFGDTQYF. The CDR3 nucleotides are TGTGCCAGCTGGCAGGGGTTCGGAGATACGCAGTATTTT.

The CDR3 bases are TGTGCCAGCAGCTTCCCCCCGGGACAACGAGCCAAAAACATTCAGTACTTC. Residues: CASSFPPGQRAKNIQYF. This chain connects TRBV7-2 to TRBJ2-4, with D possibly being TRBD1 (6 bases). V lost 3 bases and J lost 0, with 15 bases in between. This CDR3 has 17 amino acids. Germline assignment: CDR1 SGHTA and CDR2 FQGNSA.

The V call is TRBV6-1, the J call TRBJ1-1; tentatively, D is TRBD1 (6 bases). CDR1 and CDR2 (germline): MNHNS, SASEGT. The CDR3 extends over 13 amino acids. V was trimmed by 7 bases and J by 9 bases, leaving 18 bases between them. For the CDR3, the DNA is TGTGCCAGCACCCACCGGGGGGGCCCCAAAGCTTTCTTT. Translating gives CASTHRGGPKAFF.

The chain joins TRBV7-2 to TRBJ1-3; tentative D call: TRBD1 (6 bases). CDR3 length equals 14 residues. Germline loops: CDR1 SGHTA, CDR2 FQGNSA. The V end lost 1 base, the J end lost 4 bases, and 8 bases lay between the germline ends. CDR3 loop: CASSLGTVGNTIYF. In DNA form, the CDR3 reads TGTGCCAGCAGCTTAGGGACAGTCGGAAACACCATATATTTT.